The subject of this entry is one TCR beta chain. This specimen belongs to a study of control samples from healthy donors and cancer patients. The CDR3 length is 13 residues. CDR1 WNHNN and CDR2 SYGVQD come from the germline V gene (reference sequence). V lost 5 bases, J lost 0 bases, and 6 bases lay in between. Clones were sequenced by immunoSEQ multiplex PCR, and TCRdb holds only the in-frame ones, with some missing. The sample has hundreds of thousands of clones; 75% to 95% are singletons. The receptor was isolated from a man aged 40-49 years with head and neck cancer. Source material: PBMCs. The chain employs TRBV10-1 and TRBJ2-3; D might be TRBD1 (5 bases). CDR3 amino acids: CASSRQSTDTQYF. Written as DNA, the CDR3 is TGCGCCAGCAGTAGACAGAGCACAGATACGCAGTATTTT.